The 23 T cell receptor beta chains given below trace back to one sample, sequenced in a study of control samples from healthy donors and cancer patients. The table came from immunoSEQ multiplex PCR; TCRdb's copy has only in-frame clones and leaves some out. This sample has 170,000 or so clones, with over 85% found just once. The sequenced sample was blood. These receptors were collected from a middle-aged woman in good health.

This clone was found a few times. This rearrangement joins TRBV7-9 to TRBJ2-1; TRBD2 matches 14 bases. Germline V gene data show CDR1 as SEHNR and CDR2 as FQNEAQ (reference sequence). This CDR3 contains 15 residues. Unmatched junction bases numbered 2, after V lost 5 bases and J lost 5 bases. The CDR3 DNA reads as TGTGCCAGCAGCCCGGGACTAGCGGGAGACAATGAGCAGTTCTTC. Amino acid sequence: CASSPGLAGDNEQFF.

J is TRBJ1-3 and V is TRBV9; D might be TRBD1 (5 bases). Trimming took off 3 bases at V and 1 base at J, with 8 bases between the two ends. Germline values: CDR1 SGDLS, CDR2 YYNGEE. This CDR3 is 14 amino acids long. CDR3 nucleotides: TGTGCCAGCAGCGAGGGGCTGTCTGGAAACACCATATATTTT. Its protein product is CASSEGLSGNTIYF.

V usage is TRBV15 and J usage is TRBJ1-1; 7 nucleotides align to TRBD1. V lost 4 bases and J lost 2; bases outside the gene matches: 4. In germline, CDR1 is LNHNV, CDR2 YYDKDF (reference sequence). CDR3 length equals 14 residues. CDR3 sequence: CATSTGTVNTEAFF. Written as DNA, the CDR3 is TGTGCCACCAGCACAGGGACAGTCAACACTGAAGCTTTCTTT.

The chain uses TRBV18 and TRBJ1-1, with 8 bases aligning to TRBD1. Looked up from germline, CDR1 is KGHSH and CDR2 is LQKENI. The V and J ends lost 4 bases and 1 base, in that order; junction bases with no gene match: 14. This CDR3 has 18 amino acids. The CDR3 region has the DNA TGTGCCAGCTCACGGACGCGATCCGGGACAGGAGGGAACACTGAAGCTTTCTTT. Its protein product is CASSRTRSGTGGNTEAFF.

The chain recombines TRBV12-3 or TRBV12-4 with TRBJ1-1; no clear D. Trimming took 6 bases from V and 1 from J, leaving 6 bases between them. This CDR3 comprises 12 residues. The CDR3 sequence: CASRTRNTEAFF. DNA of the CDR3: TGTGCCAGCAGAACACGGAACACTGAAGCTTTCTTT.

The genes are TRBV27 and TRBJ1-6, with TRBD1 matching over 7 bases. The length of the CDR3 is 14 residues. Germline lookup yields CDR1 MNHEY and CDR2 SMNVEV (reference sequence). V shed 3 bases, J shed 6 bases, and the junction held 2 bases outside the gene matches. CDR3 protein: CASSFAGGNSPLHF. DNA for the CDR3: TGTGCCAGCAGTTTTGCAGGGGGTAATTCACCCCTCCACTTT.

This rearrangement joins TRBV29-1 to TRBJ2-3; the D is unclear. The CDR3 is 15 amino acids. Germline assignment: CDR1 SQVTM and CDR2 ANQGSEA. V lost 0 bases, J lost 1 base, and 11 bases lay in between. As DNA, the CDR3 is TGCAGCGTTGAAGATCGGCTCGCACGCACAGATACGCAGTATTTT. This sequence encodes CSVEDRLARTDTQYF.

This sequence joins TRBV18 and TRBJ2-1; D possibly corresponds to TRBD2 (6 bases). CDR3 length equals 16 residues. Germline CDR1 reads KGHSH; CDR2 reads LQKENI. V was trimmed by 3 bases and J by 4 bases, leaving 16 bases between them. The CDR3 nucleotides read TGTGCCAGCTCACCGCCGGGACTCCCCCTTTACAATGAGCAGTTCTTC. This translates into CASSPPGLPLYNEQFF.

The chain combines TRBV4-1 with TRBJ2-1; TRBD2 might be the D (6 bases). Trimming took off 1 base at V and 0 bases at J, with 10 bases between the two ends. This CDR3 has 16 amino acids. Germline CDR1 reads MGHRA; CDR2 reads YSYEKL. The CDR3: CASSQVAGSSYNEQFF. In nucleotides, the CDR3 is TGCGCCAGCAGCCAAGTAGCCGGGAGCTCCTACAATGAGCAGTTCTTC.

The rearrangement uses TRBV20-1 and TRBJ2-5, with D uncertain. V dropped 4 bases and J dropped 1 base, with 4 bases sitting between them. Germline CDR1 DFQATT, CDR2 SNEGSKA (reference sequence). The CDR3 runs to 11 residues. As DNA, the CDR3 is TGCAGTGCTACGGTCCAAGAGACCCAGTACTTC. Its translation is CSATVQETQYF.

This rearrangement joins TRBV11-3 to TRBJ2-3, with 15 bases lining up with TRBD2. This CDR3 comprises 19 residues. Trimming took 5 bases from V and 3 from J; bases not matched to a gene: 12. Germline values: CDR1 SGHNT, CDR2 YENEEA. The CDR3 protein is CASSQGLAGGPFLTDTQYF. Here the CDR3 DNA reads TGTGCCAGCAGCCAAGGACTAGCGGGAGGGCCATTTCTGACAGATACGCAGTATTTT. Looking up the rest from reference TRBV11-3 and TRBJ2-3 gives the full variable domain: EAGVVQSPRYKIIEKKQPVAFWCNPISGHNTLYWYLQNLGQGPELLIRYENEEAVDDSQLPKDRFSAERLKGVDSTLKIQPAELGDSAVYLCASSQGLAGGPFLTDTQYFGPGTRLTVL.

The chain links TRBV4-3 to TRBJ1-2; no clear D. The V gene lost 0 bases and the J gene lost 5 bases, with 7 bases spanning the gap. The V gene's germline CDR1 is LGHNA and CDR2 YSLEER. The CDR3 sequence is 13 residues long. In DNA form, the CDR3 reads TGCGCCAGCAGCCAAGAACATCATTATGGCTACACCTTC. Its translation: CASSQEHHYGYTF.

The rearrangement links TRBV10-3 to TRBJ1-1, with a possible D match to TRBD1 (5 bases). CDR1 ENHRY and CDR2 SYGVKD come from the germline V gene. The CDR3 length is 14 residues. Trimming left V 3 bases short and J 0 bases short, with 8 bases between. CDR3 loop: CAISDGGVNTEAFF. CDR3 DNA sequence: TGTGCCATCAGTGATGGAGGGGTGAACACTGAAGCTTTCTTT.

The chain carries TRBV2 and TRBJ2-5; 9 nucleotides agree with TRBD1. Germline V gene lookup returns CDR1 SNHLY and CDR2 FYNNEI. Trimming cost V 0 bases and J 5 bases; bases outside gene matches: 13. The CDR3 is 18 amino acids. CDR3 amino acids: CASSEALRNRGRGETQYF. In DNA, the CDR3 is TGTGCCAGCAGTGAAGCGCTTCGAAACAGGGGGCGAGGGGAGACCCAGTACTTC.

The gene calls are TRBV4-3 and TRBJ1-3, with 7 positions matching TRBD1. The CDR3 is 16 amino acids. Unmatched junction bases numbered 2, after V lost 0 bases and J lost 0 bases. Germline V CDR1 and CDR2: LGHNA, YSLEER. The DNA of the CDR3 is TGCGCCAGCAGCCAAGAAGGGGGCCTCTCTGGAAACACCATATATTTT. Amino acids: CASSQEGGLSGNTIYF.

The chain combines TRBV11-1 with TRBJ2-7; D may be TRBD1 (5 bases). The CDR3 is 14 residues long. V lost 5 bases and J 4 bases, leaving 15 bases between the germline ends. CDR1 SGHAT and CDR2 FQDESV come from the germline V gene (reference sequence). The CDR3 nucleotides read TGTGCCAGCAGCGAACTAAGCAGGGAATACGAGCAGTACTTC. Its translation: CASSELSREYEQYF.

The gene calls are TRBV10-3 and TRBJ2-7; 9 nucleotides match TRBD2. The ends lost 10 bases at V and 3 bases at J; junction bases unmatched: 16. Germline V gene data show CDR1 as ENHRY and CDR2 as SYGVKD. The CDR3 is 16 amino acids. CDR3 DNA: TGTGCCACACTAAAGGGTAGCGGGAGTACCTTCTACGAGCAGTACTTC. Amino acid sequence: CATLKGSGSTFYEQYF.

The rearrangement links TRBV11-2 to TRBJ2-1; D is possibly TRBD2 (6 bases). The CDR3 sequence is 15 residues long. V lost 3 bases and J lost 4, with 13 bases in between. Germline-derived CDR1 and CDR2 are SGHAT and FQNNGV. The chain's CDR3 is CASSFSRGIYNEQFF. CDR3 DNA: TGTGCCAGCAGCTTCTCGCGGGGTATTTACAATGAGCAGTTCTTC.

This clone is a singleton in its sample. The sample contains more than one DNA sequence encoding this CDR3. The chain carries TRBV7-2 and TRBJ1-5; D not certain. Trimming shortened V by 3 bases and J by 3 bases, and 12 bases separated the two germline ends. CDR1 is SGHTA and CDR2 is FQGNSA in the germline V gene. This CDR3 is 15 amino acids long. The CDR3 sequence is CASSLVAGSNQPQHF. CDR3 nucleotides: TGTGCCAGCAGCTTGGTGGCGGGATCCAATCAGCCCCAGCATTTT.

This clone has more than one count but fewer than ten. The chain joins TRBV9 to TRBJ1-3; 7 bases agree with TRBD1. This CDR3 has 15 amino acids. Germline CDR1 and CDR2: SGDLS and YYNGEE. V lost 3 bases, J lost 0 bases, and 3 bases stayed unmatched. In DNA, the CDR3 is TGTGCCAGCAGCGGACAGGGCCTCTCTGGAAACACCATATATTTT. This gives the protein CASSGQGLSGNTIYF. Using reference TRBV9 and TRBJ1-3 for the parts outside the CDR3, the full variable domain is DSGVTQTPKHLITATGQRVTLRCSPRSGDLSVYWYQQSLDQGLQFLIQYYNGEERAKGNILERFSAQQFPDLHSELNLSSLELGDSALYFCASSGQGLSGNTIYFGEGSWLTVV.

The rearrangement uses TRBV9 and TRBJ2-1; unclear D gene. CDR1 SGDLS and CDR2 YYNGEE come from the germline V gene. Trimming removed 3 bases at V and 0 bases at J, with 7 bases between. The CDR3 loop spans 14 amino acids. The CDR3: CASSAQSSYNEQFF. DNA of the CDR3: TGTGCCAGCAGCGCTCAAAGCTCCTACAATGAGCAGTTCTTC.

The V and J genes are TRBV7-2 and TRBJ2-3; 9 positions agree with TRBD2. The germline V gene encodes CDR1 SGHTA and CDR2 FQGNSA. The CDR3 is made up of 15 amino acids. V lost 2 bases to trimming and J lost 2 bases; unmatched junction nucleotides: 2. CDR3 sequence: CASSLRLADTDTQYF. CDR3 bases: TGTGCCAGCAGCTTAAGACTAGCGGACACAGATACGCAGTATTTT.

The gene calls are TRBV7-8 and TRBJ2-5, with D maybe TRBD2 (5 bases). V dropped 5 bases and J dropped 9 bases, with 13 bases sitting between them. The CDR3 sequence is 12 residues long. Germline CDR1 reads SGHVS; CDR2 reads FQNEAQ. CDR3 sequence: CASSPPTSAQYF. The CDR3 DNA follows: TGTGCCAGCAGCCCACCCACTAGTGCCCAGTACTTC.